Following are 24 T cell receptor beta chains from one sample sequenced in a study of memory CD4+ T cells and cytomegalovirus serostatus. TCRdb keeps only in-frame clones here, not all; method: immunoSEQ multiplex PCR. Of around 60,000 clones listed, about 74% are singletons. The sort gate was single viable CD3+CD4+CD8-CD45RO+ cells for memory CD4+ T cells. What was sequenced was memory CD4+ T cells from blood. The origin of the receptors is an adult in good health and CMV-seronegative.

Turning to this clone: One junction end disagrees with the germline gene, perhaps due to a read error. The rearrangement uses TRBV7-9 and TRBJ1-1; TRBD1 might be the D (6 bases). Germline V lookup: CDR1 SEHNR, CDR2 FQNEAQ (reference sequence). The CDR3 sequence is 14 residues long. The CDR3 sequence is CASSLARGGAWSAF. In nucleotides, the CDR3 is TGTGCCAGCAGCTTAGCGCGCGGGGGCGCCTGGTCGGCCTTT. The entire variable domain, with the rest obtained from reference TRBV7-9 and TRBJ1-1, is as follows: DTGVSQNPRHKITKRGQNVTFRCDPISEHNRLYWYRQTLGQGPEFLTYFQNEAQLEKSRLLSDRFSAERPKGSFSTLEIQRTEQGDSAMYLCASSLARGGAWSAFGQGTRLTVV.

The V call is TRBV10-2, the J call TRBJ1-1; 7 bases match TRBD1. Germline CDR1 and CDR2: WSHSY and SAAADI. This CDR3 is built from 14 residues. The V and J ends lost 3 bases and 4 bases, in that order; junction bases with no gene match: 5. CDR3 sequence: CASSENQGVTEAFF. The CDR3 DNA sequence: TGCGCCAGCAGTGAAAATCAGGGGGTCACTGAAGCTTTCTTT.

CDR3 nucleotides: TGTGCCAGTAGAATCTCTAACAGGAACACCGGGGAGCTGTTTTTT. This gives the protein CASRISNRNTGELFF. The V and J genes are TRBV19 and TRBJ2-2; D call uncertain. V gave up 6 bases and J gave up 1 base, with 12 bases separating them. This CDR3 has 15 amino acids. From germline, CDR1 is LNHDA and CDR2 SQIVND (reference sequence). Full variable domain (rest looked up from reference TRBV19 and TRBJ2-2): DGGITQSPKYLFRKEGQNVTLSCEQNLNHDAMYWYRQDPGQGLRLIYYSQIVNDFQKGDIAEGYSVSREKKESFPLTVTSAQKNPTAFYLCASRISNRNTGELFFGEGSRLTVL.

The rearrangement uses TRBV5-1 and TRBJ1-6; a possible D gene is TRBD1 (5 bases). Germline-derived CDR1 and CDR2 are SGHRS and YFSETQ. The CDR3 is made up of 15 amino acids. V was cut by 0 bases and J by 6 bases, with 10 bases left in between. CDR3 DNA: TGCGCCAGCAGCTTGGACGACAGCCGTAATTCACCCCTCCACTTT. It yields the protein CASSLDDSRNSPLHF.

This clone is medium-sized in the sample. The chain couples TRBV4-2 to TRBJ1-5, with a possible D match to TRBD1 (5 bases). Trimming left V 1 base short and J 1 base short, with 14 bases between. The CDR3 length is 17 residues. Germline CDR1 and CDR2: LGHNA and YNFKEQ. The CDR3 region has the DNA TGTGCCAGCAGCCAAGTTGTCCAGGGATTGAGCAATCAGCCCCAGCATTTT. Amino acid sequence: CASSQVVQGLSNQPQHF.

The rearrangement joins TRBV4-3 to TRBJ2-7, with TRBD2 matching 8 bases. V shed 3 bases and J 2 bases; nucleotides not matched to a gene: 6. Looked up from germline, CDR1 is LGHNA and CDR2 is YSLEER. This CDR3 comprises 15 residues. The CDR3 protein is CASSQALAAAYEQYF. The DNA of the CDR3 is TGCGCCAGCAGCCAGGCACTAGCGGCAGCCTACGAGCAGTACTTC.

This chain connects TRBV7-2 to TRBJ2-7; D is undetermined. CDR1 is SGHTA, CDR2 FQGNSA, per germline. The ends were cut back, 1 base at V and 2 bases at J, with 9 bases in the middle. The CDR3 totals 14 residues. CDR3 loop: CASSLEVRAYEQYF. The CDR3, as DNA: TGTGCCAGCAGCTTAGAAGTCAGAGCCTACGAGCAGTACTTC.

The table lists this clone with a count of one. The chain is built from TRBV5-1 and TRBJ2-7; D is uncertain. V was clipped by 0 bases and J by 2 bases, with 0 bases between them. The CDR3 covers 11 residues. The germline V gene encodes CDR1 SGHRS and CDR2 YFSETQ. The CDR3 nucleotides are TGCGCCAGCAGCTTGGCCTACGAGCAGTACTTC. Translated, it gives CASSLAYEQYF.

The genes are TRBV20-1 and TRBJ2-7; 8 bases fit TRBD2. CDR3 length equals 11 residues. The V gene's germline CDR1 is DFQATT and CDR2 SNEGSKA (reference sequence). Germline trimming cut 7 bases from V and 4 bases from J; bases unmatched to any gene: 3. The CDR3, as DNA: TGCAGTGTACAGCGGGGGTACGAGCAGTACTTC. The encoded protein is CSVQRGYEQYF.

The CDR3 DNA reads as TGTGCCAGCAGTATCACACAGGGGTTTGGCTACACCTTC. Its translation: CASSITQGFGYTF. The J gene is TRBJ1-2, the V gene TRBV28, with 7 positions matching TRBD1. Germline assignment: CDR1 MDHEN and CDR2 SYDVKM. The junction had 7 bases not matched to a gene; V was cut back by 5 bases and J by 7 bases. The CDR3 spans 13 residues.

J is TRBJ1-2 and V is TRBV30; 9 bases are a match to TRBD1. From germline, CDR1 is GTSNPN and CDR2 SVGIG (reference sequence). The J segment lost 1 base and the V segment lost 0 bases, leaving 6 bases of the junction unmatched. CDR3 length equals 16 residues. This chain's CDR3 is CAWSVTGGGGNYGYTF. CDR3 sequence (DNA): TGTGCCTGGAGTGTGACAGGGGGTGGCGGTAACTATGGCTACACCTTC.

This clone was recorded once. The V gene is TRBV6-5, the J gene TRBJ1-2, with TRBD1 matching 10 bases. The CDR3 is 14 amino acids. J was trimmed by 8 bases and V by 5 bases; bases with no gene match: 8. The germline gives CDR1 MNHEY, CDR2 SVGAGI. The CDR3 coding sequence is TGTGCCAGCAGTCGCCCGGGACAGGGGCACGGCTACACCTTC. Translated, it gives CASSRPGQGHGYTF.

The chain employs TRBV5-6 and TRBJ1-1; D is unresolved. This CDR3 has 15 amino acids. V was shortened by 0 bases and J by 6 bases, with 15 bases between the two germline ends. Germline lookup yields CDR1 SGHDT and CDR2 YYEEEE. CDR3 DNA: TGTGCCAGCAGCTTGGGAGCCACGAAGGTTCCTGAAGCTTTCTTT. Protein: CASSLGATKVPEAFF. Variable domain in full (rest from reference TRBV5-6 and TRBJ1-1): DAGVTQSPTHLIKTRGQQVTLRCSPKSGHDTVSWYQQALGQGPQFIFQYYEEEERQRGNFPDRFSGHQFPNYSSELNVNALLLGDSALYLCASSLGATKVPEAFFGQGTRLTVV.

This chain joins TRBV18 and TRBJ2-1; D may match TRBD1 or TRBD2 (6 bases each). This CDR3 is built from 15 residues. CDR1 is KGHSH, CDR2 LQKENI, per germline. Trimming stripped 2 bases from V and 4 bases from J, with 12 bases between. The CDR3 DNA reads as TGTGCCAGCTCACCAAACAGGGCGGGATACAATGAGCAGTTCTTC. Protein sequence: CASSPNRAGYNEQFF.

This clone was recorded once. The rearrangement joins TRBV12-5 to TRBJ1-5; possible D gene TRBD1, 5 bases. There are 15 residues in the CDR3. Per germline, CDR1 LGHNT and CDR2 FRNRAP. V was clipped by 5 bases and J by 0 bases, with 11 bases between them. The CDR3 region is CASGRGGDSNQPQHF. CDR3 coding DNA: TGTGCTAGTGGTAGGGGAGGAGATAGCAATCAGCCCCAGCATTTT.

The chain joins TRBV30 to TRBJ1-4; the D is unclear. V lost 7 bases and J 7 bases, leaving 13 bases between the germline ends. Per germline, CDR1 GTSNPN and CDR2 SVGIG (reference sequence). The length of the CDR3 is 12 residues. The CDR3 reads CASRLSSEKLFF. CDR3 DNA sequence: TGTGCCTCACGACTGTCCAGTGAAAAACTGTTTTTT.

This clone was recorded once. This chain connects TRBV6-5 to TRBJ1-1, with D maybe TRBD1 (6 bases). Per the germline V gene, CDR1 is MNHEY and CDR2 is SVGAGI. Trimming removed 4 bases at V and 10 bases at J, with 19 bases between. This CDR3 contains 14 residues. In nucleotides, the CDR3 is TGTGCCAGCAGTTTTAGCGGGACACCCCGAGGAGCTTTCTTT. Amino acid sequence: CASSFSGTPRGAFF.

This chain joins TRBV7-2 and TRBJ2-6, with D possibly matching TRBD1 (6 bases). The V end was cut by 3 bases, the J end by 0 bases, with 6 bases between. From germline, CDR1 is SGHTA and CDR2 FQGNSA. The CDR3 sequence is 15 residues long. In nucleotides, the CDR3 is TGTGCCAGCAGCTTGGGACACTCTGGGGCCAACGTCCTGACTTTC. Protein sequence: CASSLGHSGANVLTF.

The chain recombines TRBV7-3 with TRBJ2-1, with 8 bases matching TRBD2. This CDR3 region has 16 residues. Trimming removed 5 bases from V and 6 bases from J; junction bases left unmatched: 12. Per germline, CDR1 SGHTA and CDR2 FQGTGA. The CDR3 nucleotides are TGTGCCAGCAGCCGATATTTCGGGACTAGTTTCAATGAGCAGTTCTTC. Residues: CASSRYFGTSFNEQFF. The full variable domain, in which reference TRBV7-3 and TRBJ2-1 provide the parts outside the CDR3, is GAGVSQTPSNKVTEKGKYVELRCDPISGHTALYWYRQSLGQGPEFLIYFQGTGAADDSGLPNDRFFAVRPEGSVSTLKIQRTERGDSAVYLCASSRYFGTSFNEQFFGPGTRLTVL.

The count of this clone is one. The chain links TRBV19 to TRBJ1-1; unclear D gene. Germline V gene data show CDR1 as LNHDA and CDR2 as SQIVND (reference sequence). Deletions cut 4 bases from V and 0 bases from J, with 21 bases between. The CDR3 runs to 18 residues. CDR3 sequence: CASSSKTGRYSMNTEAFF. DNA of the CDR3: TGTGCCAGTAGTAGCAAAACGGGCAGGTACTCCATGAACACTGAAGCTTTCTTT.

The chain carries TRBV7-8 and TRBJ1-2; 12 bases align to TRBD1. With 4 bases clipped from V and 8 bases from J, the junction kept 5 bases outside the gene matches. Germline V gene data show CDR1 as SGHVS and CDR2 as FQNEAQ. The CDR3 length is 14 residues. The CDR3 coding sequence is TGTGCCAGCAGCTACGGGACAGGGGGCAGGGGCTACACCTTC. Translated, it gives CASSYGTGGRGYTF.

The chain combines TRBV7-3 with TRBJ2-1; D gene uncertain. V was trimmed by 2 bases and J by 0 bases, leaving 8 bases between them. In germline, CDR1 is SGHTA, CDR2 FQGTGA. The CDR3 sequence is 15 residues long. CDR3 amino acids: CASSLFASSYNEQFF. CDR3 nucleotide sequence: TGTGCCAGCAGCTTATTCGCTAGCTCCTACAATGAGCAGTTCTTC. Drawing the rest from reference TRBV7-3 and TRBJ2-1, the complete variable domain is GAGVSQTPSNKVTEKGKYVELRCDPISGHTALYWYRQSLGQGPEFLIYFQGTGAADDSGLPNDRFFAVRPEGSVSTLKIQRTERGDSAVYLCASSLFASSYNEQFFGPGTRLTVL.

The J gene is TRBJ2-3, the V gene TRBV4-3; 8 bases align to TRBD2. V shed 2 bases and J 0 bases; nucleotides not matched to a gene: 4. The CDR3 runs 16 residues. In germline, CDR1 is LGHNA, CDR2 YSLEER. CDR3 in amino acids: CASSQRAGASTDTQYF. For the CDR3, the DNA is TGCGCCAGCAGCCAACGAGCGGGAGCTAGCACAGATACGCAGTATTTT.

The chain combines TRBV18 with TRBJ1-2; D might be TRBD1 (5 bases). V was pared by 2 bases and J by 8 bases, with 15 bases between. The CDR3 runs 14 residues. Germline values: CDR1 KGHSH, CDR2 LQKENI. The CDR3 is CASSPGTPTGGYTF. CDR3 nucleotide sequence: TGTGCCAGCTCACCAGGGACCCCAACTGGGGGCTACACCTTC.